The clone carrying this T cell receptor (beta chain) came up many times. The data derive from a study of T cells in Graves' hyperthyroidism and ophthalmopathy. Researchers amplified the TCR beta CDR3 regions from RNA transcripts. RT-PCR in the first round (using the HTBI primer set) targeted the TCR CDR3. TCRdb reanalysed the multiplex PCR reads using MiXCR and keeps one entry per CDR3 protein. This sample has around 520,000 distinct CDR3 sequences, with 13% to 15% found just once. Stable hyperthyroidism: no ophthalmopathy progression over 18 months of follow-up. Orbital computed tomography and thyroid ultrasound, together with serum TRAb and thyroxine and clinical symptoms, were used for diagnoses. Sequences were obtained from blood. This receptor was taken from a woman aged 18-29 years with Graves' hyperthyroidism.

Here the CDR3 reads CASSIGRGGLRALPQHF. CDR3 nucleotides: TGTGCCAGTAGTATAGGACGTGGGGGACTCCGGGCGTTGCCCCAGCATTTT. The rearrangement joins TRBV19 to TRBJ1-5, with a possible D match to TRBD1 (5 bases). Trimming took off 1 base at V and 9 bases at J, with 22 bases between the two ends. The germline V gene encodes CDR1 LNHDA and CDR2 SQIVND (reference sequence). The CDR3 totals 17 residues.